This section outlines one T cell receptor beta chain sequence together with its context. Its antigen is not identified. This CDR3 spans 14 amino acids. The germline CDR1 and CDR2 sequences are ENHRY and SYGVKD. Unmatched junction bases numbered 9, after V lost 11 bases and J lost 1 base. The source of the sample is a study of T cells in Graves' hyperthyroidism and ophthalmopathy. Looking at the study overall: The authors collected peripheral blood at initial diagnosis, before any treatment.

Using RNA transcripts as the source, TCR beta CDR3 regions were amplified. The study used the HTBI primer set for a first-round RT-PCR of the TCR CDR3. TCRdb fed the multiplex PCR reads into MiXCR, producing one record per CDR3 protein. The repertoire includes roughly 400,000 distinct CDR3 sequences, about an eighth of them detected once, and 28% sits in the top ten. General study results and limits: It was a median 6.5 months before onset that the model predicted ophthalmopathy. The blood repertoire included most of the expanded thyroid clonotypes above 0.001. Using 13 V-J features, a model discriminated ophthalmopathy from stable hyperthyroidism.

The rearrangement links TRBV10-3 to TRBJ2-3; TRBD1 matches at 7 bases. The origin of this receptor is a man over 45 with Graves' ophthalmopathy. The sample taken for sequencing was blood. In nucleotides, the CDR3 is TGTGCCTCCCAGACAGGGCCGGGCACAGATACGCAGTATTTT. Translating gives CASQTGPGTDTQYF.